These T cell receptor beta chains were read from a single sample in a study of post-analysis software for immune sequencing data. From the PCR reads, TCRdb called clonotypes with MiXCR, one entry per CDR3 protein. This sample carries hundreds of thousands of distinct CDR3 sequences, 30% to 45% of them seen once, and the ten largest clones take under 9%. Sequencing was carried out using blood. The origin of the receptors is a girl aged 2 to 9 with multiple sclerosis. CDR3s include the opening cysteine and the closing phenylalanine or tryptophan. A D gene is named only where the DNA matches it firmly. Not all rows give a size; the values are once, few, many and, for expanded clones, a class.

D,V,size,J,CDR3,DNA
NA,TRBV7-9,NA,TRBJ2-5,CASSPPDWKETQYF,TGTGCCAGCAGCCCACCGGACTGGAAAGAGACCCAGTACTTC
NA,TRBV7-3,few,TRBJ2-5,CASSLGVGGRGETQYF,TGTGCCAGCAGCTTAGGAGTTGGGGGGCGAGGTGAGACCCAGTACTTC
TRBD1,TRBV28,NA,TRBJ1-6,CASSLRGAGYNSPLHF,TGTGCCAGCAGCCTCAGGGGGGCCGGATATAATTCACCCCTCCACTTT
NA,TRBV6-5,NA,TRBJ1-1,CASSLDRRNTEAFF,TGTGCCAGCAGTTTGGACAGACGTAACACTGAAGCTTTCTTT
NA,TRBV18,NA,TRBJ2-3,CASSPEGNTDTQYF,TGTGCCAGCTCACCAGAGGGGAACACAGATACGCAGTATTTT
NA,TRBV28,NA,TRBJ2-5,CASSLESPSFGETQYF,TGTGCCAGCAGTTTAGAATCCCCTAGCTTCGGAGAGACCCAGTACTTC
NA,TRBV18,NA,TRBJ2-5,CANSPAPQETQYF,TGTGCCAACTCACCAGCACCCCAAGAGACCCAGTACTTC
TRBD1,TRBV12-3/TRBV12-4,NA,TRBJ2-7,CASSRQGNYEQYF,TGTGCCAGCAGCCGACAGGGAAACTACGAGCAGTACTTC
TRBD1,TRBV2,NA,TRBJ1-2,CASSLMKDRARGGYTF,TGTGCCAGCAGTCTTATGAAGGACAGGGCGCGGGGCGGCTACACCTTC
NA,TRBV5-1,NA,TRBJ2-1,CASSLASTVGNEQFF,TGCGCCAGCAGCTTGGCCTCGACCGTAGGGAATGAGCAGTTCTTC
TRBD2,TRBV20-1,few,TRBJ2-1,CSVESGINYNEQFF,TGCAGTGTTGAGAGCGGGATCAACTACAATGAGCAGTTCTTC
TRBD2,TRBV28,NA,TRBJ2-1,CASSFPSGNYEQFF,TGTGCCAGCAGTTTTCCTAGCGGGAACTATGAGCAGTTCTTC
NA,TRBV7-2,NA,TRBJ1-1,CASSSHSMNTEAFF,TGTGCCAGCAGCTCCCACTCCATGAACACTGAAGCTTTCTTT
NA,TRBV29-1,NA,TRBJ1-4,CSVEDNLGEKLFF,TGCAGCGTTGAGGACAATCTAGGAGAAAAACTGTTTTTT
NA,TRBV6-6,few,TRBJ2-1,CASSYDAEASYNEQFF,TGTGCCAGCAGTTACGACGCGGAGGCCTCCTACAATGAGCAGTTCTTC
NA,TRBV12-3/TRBV12-4,NA,TRBJ1-2,CASRPPGTIYGYTF,TGTGCCAGCAGGCCTCCCGGGACAATCTATGGCTACACCTTC
NA,TRBV29-1,few,TRBJ2-1,CSVDTGSPNEQFF,TGCAGCGTTGACACAGGGAGTCCTAATGAGCAGTTCTTC
TRBD2,TRBV10-1,few,TRBJ2-5,CASPDSGEETQYF,TGCGCCAGCCCCGATAGCGGGGAGGAGACCCAGTACTTC
NA,TRBV7-9,few,TRBJ2-1,CASTQSGGLNNEQFF,TGTGCCAGCACCCAGTCGGGGGGCCTAAACAATGAGCAGTTCTTC
TRBD2,TRBV15,NA,TRBJ2-7,CATSRRLAELPYEQYF,TGTGCCACCAGCAGAAGACTAGCGGAGCTCCCCTACGAGCAGTACTTC
NA,TRBV18,few,TRBJ2-1,CASSPGSEGGKFF,TGTGCCAGCTCACCGGGCTCTGAAGGCGGGAAGTTCTTC
TRBD1,TRBV7-9,NA,TRBJ1-6,CASSLRQGNSPLHF,TGTGCCAGCAGCTTGAGACAGGGGAATTCACCCCTCCACTTT
NA,TRBV4-1,few,TRBJ2-1,CASSRTAGTSYNEQFF,TGCGCCAGCAGCCGAACCGCCGGGACCTCTTACAATGAGCAGTTCTTC
NA,TRBV28,once,TRBJ1-2,CASSPDSPVNYGYTF,TGTGCCAGCAGTCCTGACAGCCCTGTTAACTATGGCTACACCTTC
TRBD2,TRBV4-1,few,TRBJ2-3,CASSQVGGGRENTQYF,TGCGCCAGCAGCCAAGTCGGCGGGGGAAGAGAAAATACGCAGTATTTT
NA,TRBV7-2,NA,TRBJ1-1,CASSSWRGGTEAFF,TGTGCCAGCAGCTCCTGGCGGGGTGGCACTGAAGCTTTCTTT
NA,TRBV28,few,TRBJ1-6,CASSRTGREDSPLHF,TGTGCCAGCAGTAGAACAGGGCGAGAGGATTCACCCCTCCACTTT
TRBD1,TRBV2,NA,TRBJ2-7,CASTRDRVGEQYF,TGTGCCAGCACAAGGGACAGGGTGGGCGAGCAGTACTTC
TRBD1,TRBV15,NA,TRBJ2-1,CVTPKGAGGSYNEQFF,TGTGTCACCCCCAAAGGGGCAGGGGGCTCCTACAATGAGCAGTTCTTC
TRBD2,TRBV11-2,NA,TRBJ2-4,CASSSLLAGGSLTKNIQYF,TGTGCCAGCAGCTCCCTACTAGCGGGGGGATCTCTAACCAAAAACATTCAGTACTTC
NA,TRBV3-1,NA,TRBJ1-1,CASSRGDAEAFF,TGTGCCAGCAGCCGAGGGGACGCTGAAGCTTTCTTT
TRBD1,TRBV11-2,once,TRBJ2-3,CASSLGGTATDTQYF,TGTGCCAGCAGCTTAGGAGGGACAGCCACAGATACGCAGTATTTT
NA,TRBV2,NA,TRBJ1-1,CASSEDSLTEAFF,TGTGCCAGCAGTGAAGACAGCCTAACTGAAGCTTTCTTT
NA,TRBV12-3/TRBV12-4,NA,TRBJ1-1,CTSTKRGRMNTEAFF,TGTACCAGCACCAAAAGGGGAAGAATGAACACTGAAGCTTTCTTT
NA,TRBV5-5,NA,TRBJ2-3,CASSLATGRDTQYF,TGCGCCAGCAGCTTGGCGACAGGGAGGGATACGCAGTATTTT
TRBD2,TRBV29-1,NA,TRBJ2-7,CSVGPGLDHYEQYF,TGCAGCGTAGGGCCGGGACTAGACCACTACGAGCAGTACTTC
TRBD2,TRBV7-2,once,TRBJ2-3,CASSLVPSGKAWLTDTQYF,TGTGCCAGCAGCTTAGTCCCTAGCGGGAAGGCTTGGCTCACAGATACGCAGTATTTT
NA,TRBV7-3,NA,TRBJ1-6,CASSLKRGHNSPLHF,TGTGCCAGCAGCTTAAAGCGGGGGCACAATTCACCCCTCCACTTT
TRBD2,TRBV9,few,TRBJ2-1,CASSLLGTSVSYNEQFF,TGTGCCAGCAGCCTGTTAGGGACTAGCGTCTCCTACAATGAGCAGTTCTTC
TRBD1,TRBV29-1,NA,TRBJ2-1,CSVADRGYCNEQFF,TGCAGCGTTGCCGACAGGGGATACTGCAATGAGCAGTTCTTC
NA,TRBV12-3/TRBV12-4,NA,TRBJ2-5,CASSYNGFQETQYF,TGTGCCAGCAGTTACAATGGATTTCAAGAGACCCAGTACTTC
TRBD2,TRBV4-1,NA,TRBJ2-1,CASSQVVGLAGGQSANEQFF,TGCGCCAGCAGCCAAGTGGTAGGACTAGCGGGGGGCCAGTCTGCCAATGAGCAGTTCTTC
NA,TRBV7-2,NA,TRBJ2-7,CASSLIGPSPTYEQYF,TGTGCCAGCAGCTTAATAGGCCCGTCTCCCACCTACGAGCAGTACTTC
NA,TRBV6-5,few,TRBJ2-7,CASSYGGRSYEQYF,TGTGCCAGCAGTTACGGGGGGCGGTCCTACGAGCAGTACTTC
NA,TRBV27,NA,TRBJ1-1,CASSLWRGGLDTEAFF,TGTGCCAGCAGTTTATGGAGGGGAGGGCTAGACACTGAAGCTTTCTTT
TRBD1,TRBV12-3/TRBV12-4,NA,TRBJ1-1,CASELQGENTEAFF,TGTGCCAGCGAGTTACAGGGGGAGAACACTGAAGCTTTCTTT
TRBD1,TRBV6-5,many,TRBJ2-4,CASSYGQENIQYF,TGTGCCAGCAGTTACGGACAGGAAAACATTCAGTACTTC
TRBD2,TRBV5-1,few,TRBJ2-3,CASSTGLAGVADTQYF,TGCGCCAGCAGCACCGGACTAGCGGGAGTTGCAGATACGCAGTATTTT
TRBD2,TRBV9,NA,TRBJ2-1,CTSSVGGASGREINEQFF,TGTACCAGCAGCGTAGGCGGGGCTAGCGGGAGAGAAATCAATGAGCAGTTCTTC
TRBD2,TRBV6-5,few,TRBJ2-1,CASSHLAGFPSSYNEQFF,TGTGCCAGCAGTCACCTAGCGGGGTTTCCCAGCTCCTACAATGAGCAGTTCTTC
NA,TRBV4-3,NA,TRBJ2-1,CASSQKAGFYNEQFF,TGCGCCAGCAGCCAAAAAGCGGGCTTCTACAATGAGCAGTTCTTC
TRBD2,TRBV11-2,few,TRBJ2-1,CASSLVAGGLYNEQFF,TGTGCCAGCAGCTTAGTGGCGGGGGGGCTCTACAATGAGCAGTTCTTC
NA,TRBV4-2,few,TRBJ2-3,CASSPLIGAAPDTQYF,TGTGCCAGCAGCCCCCTGATTGGTGCTGCCCCGGATACGCAGTATTTT